Following are 9 T cell receptor beta chains from one sample sequenced in a study of cytomegalovirus exposure and HLA in healthy donors. Primers included in the PCR were 60 Vbeta and 13 Jbeta primers. Clones were sequenced by immunoSEQ multiplex PCR, and TCRdb holds only the in-frame ones, with some missing. The sample has about 190,000 clones; roughly 80% are singletons. Source material: PBMCs. Receptors originate from a woman aged 25 to 39 in good health and CMV-seropositive.

The chain recombines TRBV28 with TRBJ2-7; TRBD2 matches at 9 bases. The CDR3 length is 15 residues. Losses at the gene ends were 8 bases for V and 4 bases for J; bases not matched to a gene: 12. Germline V lookup: CDR1 MDHEN, CDR2 SYDVKM. The CDR3 is CASVRAGGSSYEQYF. The CDR3 bases are TGTGCCAGCGTCCGAGCGGGAGGTTCCTCTTACGAGCAGTACTTC.

The J gene is TRBJ2-1, the V gene TRBV7-6; TRBD2 matches at 8 bases. The germline gives CDR1 SGHVS, CDR2 FNYEAQ. V lost 1 base to trimming and J lost 5 bases; unmatched junction nucleotides: 7. CDR3 length: 16 residues. The CDR3 nucleotides are TGTGCCAGCAGCTTAGTTTCAGCGGGAGTAGACAATGAGCAGTTCTTC. As protein: CASSLVSAGVDNEQFF. Full variable domain (outside the CDR3, taken from reference TRBV7-6 and TRBJ2-1): GAGVSQSPRYKVTKRGQDVALRCDPISGHVSLYWYRQALGQGPEFLTYFNYEAQQDKSGLPNDRFSAERPEGSISTLTIQRTEQRDSAMYRCASSLVSAGVDNEQFFGPGTRLTVL.

On this clone: Distinct nucleotide sequences in the sample also encode this CDR3. J is TRBJ1-1 and V is TRBV18, with D uncertain. Per the germline V gene, CDR1 is KGHSH and CDR2 is LQKENI. With 2 bases removed from V and 5 bases from J, the gap between germline ends came to 9 bases. This CDR3 contains 13 residues. CDR3 residues: CASSPDLGTEAFF. The CDR3 DNA follows: TGTGCCAGCTCACCAGACTTAGGTACTGAAGCTTTCTTT.

The CDR3 nucleotides read TGTGCCAGCAGTGATAATTGGGGGGTTGGCTACACCTTC. It yields the protein CASSDNWGVGYTF. The chain links TRBV6-1 to TRBJ1-2, with D possibly TRBD1 on 5 matching bases. The germline V gene encodes CDR1 MNHNS and CDR2 SASEGT. The CDR3 is made up of 13 amino acids. Trimming shortened V by 3 bases and J by 7 bases, and 12 bases separated the two germline ends.

This clone was picked up a small number of times. The rearrangement links TRBV9 to TRBJ2-1; 9 bases fit TRBD2. The V and J ends lost 1 base and 4 bases, in that order; junction bases with no gene match: 3. Germline V gene lookup returns CDR1 SGDLS and CDR2 YYNGEE. The CDR3 runs to 15 residues. CDR3: CASSVRSGGYNEQFF. For the CDR3, the DNA is TGTGCCAGCAGCGTACGTAGCGGGGGTTACAATGAGCAGTTCTTC. Drawing the rest from reference TRBV9 and TRBJ2-1, the complete variable domain is DSGVTQTPKHLITATGQRVTLRCSPRSGDLSVYWYQQSLDQGLQFLIQYYNGEERAKGNILERFSAQQFPDLHSELNLSSLELGDSALYFCASSVRSGGYNEQFFGPGTRLTVL.

This chain uses TRBV28 with TRBJ1-2; 8 bases match TRBD1. V lost 5 bases to trimming and J lost 4 bases; unmatched junction nucleotides: 6. The CDR3 loop spans 14 amino acids. Germline CDR1 reads MDHEN; CDR2 reads SYDVKM. The CDR3 region has the DNA TGTGCCAGCAGTCCGGGACAGGCCGTCTATGGCTACACCTTC. It codes for CASSPGQAVYGYTF.

In nucleotides, the CDR3 is TGTGCCAGCAGCTTGCAGGGCAGGGATACGCAGTATTTT. This translates into CASSLQGRDTQYF. The chain carries TRBV5-4 and TRBJ2-3; D is perhaps TRBD1 (5 bases). V shed 1 base and J shed 6 bases, with 9 bases lying between them. CDR3 length equals 13 residues. Germline V gives CDR1 SGHNT, CDR2 YYREEE (reference sequence).

CDR3 in DNA: TGTGCCAGCAGGCCCGGGACAGGGTCCCAGCCCCAGCATTTT. Protein: CASRPGTGSQPQHF. The chain uses TRBV6-5 and TRBJ1-5, with 9 bases fitting TRBD1. The CDR3 sequence is 14 residues long. CDR1 MNHEY and CDR2 SVGAGI come from the germline V gene. V was clipped by 6 bases and J by 7 bases; unmatched bases: 7.

This clone was observed once. In DNA form, the CDR3 reads TGTGCCAGCCGCGACAGCTATGGCTACACCTTC. As protein: CASRDSYGYTF. This chain joins TRBV2 and TRBJ1-2; tentatively, D is TRBD1 (5 bases). Germline values: CDR1 SNHLY, CDR2 FYNNEI. The CDR3 length is 11 residues. V was cut by 8 bases and J by 4 bases, with 8 bases left in between.